The present T cell receptor beta chain was sequenced within a study of preoperative IRX-2 immunotherapy in early breast cancer. This CDR3 contains 13 residues. With 6 bases removed from V and 7 bases from J, the gap between germline ends came to 15 bases. The germline V gene has CDR1 MNHGY and CDR2 SAAAGT. Libraries were prepared by immunoSEQ multiplex PCR; TCRdb keeps only in-frame clonotypes and omits some of them. Of 5,000 to 7,000 clones listed, over 60% are singletons. The treatment was: preoperative locoregional IRX-2 cytokine immunotherapy. Preoperative locoregional IRX-2 cytokine immunotherapy was tested in the phase Ib source study.

The source material was tumor tissue, sampled before IRX-2 immunotherapy. This TCR derives from a human donor with breast cancer. The chain couples TRBV6-8 to TRBJ1-2; no definite D call. Written as DNA, the CDR3 is TGTGCCAGCAGAAGCCGCGACCAAGGTGGCTACACCTTC. Translating it yields CASRSRDQGGYTF.